Each of the 5 T cell receptor beta chains below was sequenced from the same sample in a study of naive and memory T cell subsets. Four PCR rounds used nested alpha and beta constant region primers plus the SP2 primer. A single record per CDR3 protein comes from TCRdb applying MiXCR to the 5' RACE reads. The data contain 60,000 or so distinct CDR3 sequences, 7.2% of them singletons. The library had UMIs added by 3' ligation of an oligonucleotide to TCR cDNA. All receptors come from a male donor in good health.

This sequence joins TRBV10-1 and TRBJ2-7; possible D gene TRBD2, 8 bases. Germline V gene sequence: CDR1 WNHNN, CDR2 SYGVQD (reference sequence). V dropped 0 bases and J dropped 12 bases, with 21 bases sitting between them. This CDR3 spans 15 amino acids. The CDR3 loop is CASSESPRGGTVRYF. CDR3 bases: TGCGCCAGCAGTGAGTCGCCCCGGGGGGGGACAGTGCGGTACTTC.

The V and J genes are TRBV29-1 and TRBJ2-7; 7 bases map to TRBD1. The CDR3 is 15 residues long. In germline, CDR1 is SQVTM, CDR2 ANQGSEA. V shed 5 bases, J shed 2 bases, and the junction held 12 bases outside the gene matches. The CDR3, as DNA: TGCAGCGTTCATAGAACAGGGGCTAGAGCCTACGAGCAGTACTTC. It yields the protein CSVHRTGARAYEQYF.

The table lists this clonotype with many counts. This chain connects TRBV29-1 to TRBJ2-5; 9 nucleotides agree with TRBD1. CDR3 length equals 15 residues. Trimming cost V 6 bases and J 1 base; bases outside gene matches: 9. The germline CDR1 and CDR2 sequences are SQVTM and ANQGSEA. The CDR3 protein is CSVGGTGRAQETQYF. CDR3 sequence (DNA): TGCAGCGTCGGTGGGACAGGGAGAGCCCAAGAGACCCAGTACTTC.

This chain joins TRBV11-3 and TRBJ2-7; tentatively, D is TRBD2 (6 bases). This CDR3 comprises 12 residues. Per the germline V gene, CDR1 is SGHNT and CDR2 is YENEEA. V gave up 8 bases and J gave up 7 bases, with 15 bases separating them. CDR3 sequence: CASGRENGEQYF. CDR3 sequence (DNA): TGTGCCAGCGGCCGGGAGAACGGGGAGCAGTACTTC.

This clonotype has only one observation. The rearrangement uses TRBV19 and TRBJ2-7; 9 nucleotides align to TRBD1. The ends lost 5 bases at V and 4 bases at J; junction bases unmatched: 6. Germline V CDR1 and CDR2: LNHDA, SQIVND (reference sequence). CDR3 length: 14 residues. The CDR3 DNA sequence: TGTGCCAGTAGTCTTACCGGGACAGGGTACGAGCAGTACTTC. This translates into CASSLTGTGYEQYF.